This entry lists 24 T cell receptor beta chains sequenced from one sample in a study of cytomegalovirus exposure and HLA in healthy donors. The PCR employed 60 Vbeta primers together with 13 Jbeta primers. This table comes from immunoSEQ multiplex PCR, and its TCRdb copy is limited to in-frame clones, with some not included. The sample contains approximately 130,000 clones, approximately 85% of which appear only once. The specimen was PBMCs. Source of these receptors: a boy younger than 18 in good health and CMV-seronegative.

Comments on this clone: The junction departs from germline at one end; a sequencing error may be responsible. This sequence joins TRBV6-1 and TRBJ1-2; D perhaps matches TRBD1 (6 bases). This CDR3 is built from 14 residues. The germline CDR1 and CDR2 sequences are MNHNS and SASEGT. CDR3 sequence (DNA): TGTGCCAGCAGTGAAGAATTCAGGGGAGATGGCTACCCCTTC. Its protein is CASSEEFRGDGYPF.

V gene TRBV27 combines with J gene TRBJ1-5; maybe TRBD1 (6 bases). Per germline, CDR1 MNHEY and CDR2 SMNVEV (reference sequence). The CDR3 totals 14 residues. Trimming cost V 4 bases and J 3 bases, with 10 bases left between them. In DNA form, the CDR3 reads TGTGCCAGCAGTTCAAGGGGGATCAATCAGCCCCAGCATTTT. It translates to CASSSRGINQPQHF.

The CDR3 bases are TGTGCCAGCACCGAGGGGGAAAATACGCAGTATTTT. Amino acids: CASTEGENTQYF. This chain links TRBV5-6 with TRBJ2-3, with D maybe TRBD1 (6 bases). The germline CDR1 and CDR2 sequences are SGHDT and YYEEEE. The ends were cut back, 6 bases at V and 7 bases at J, with 12 bases in the middle. The CDR3 loop spans 12 amino acids.

The V gene is TRBV7-2, the J gene TRBJ2-7; TRBD1 agrees at 10 bases. CDR3 length: 15 amino acids. V trimming: 3 bases; J trimming: 3 bases; junction bases outside the gene matches: 5. Germline lookup yields CDR1 SGHTA and CDR2 FQGNSA. The CDR3 reads CASSFDRGRHYEQYF. CDR3 DNA sequence: TGTGCCAGCAGCTTTGACAGGGGGCGCCACTACGAGCAGTACTTC.

The chain employs TRBV5-1 and TRBJ2-1, with 10 nucleotides matching TRBD2. Trimming cost V 0 bases and J 0 bases; bases outside gene matches: 6. The CDR3 runs 18 residues. Germline V lookup: CDR1 SGHRS, CDR2 YFSETQ. CDR3 protein: CASSLAGTSVLSYNEQFF. DNA for the CDR3: TGCGCCAGCAGCTTGGCGGGGACTAGCGTCCTCTCCTACAATGAGCAGTTCTTC.

This chain links TRBV10-3 with TRBJ1-1; D remains unclear. This CDR3 spans 13 amino acids. CDR1 and CDR2 from the germline V gene are ENHRY and SYGVKD. The V end lost 8 bases, the J end lost 2 bases, and 12 bases lay between the germline ends. This CDR3 is CAISGQVNTEAFF. CDR3 DNA: TGTGCCATCTCCGGCCAGGTAAACACTGAAGCTTTCTTT.

This clone appeared a few times. V usage is TRBV10-3 and J usage is TRBJ2-7; tentative D call: TRBD2 (6 bases). Trimming removed 10 bases from V and 0 bases from J, with 16 bases in between. Germline V gives CDR1 ENHRY, CDR2 SYGVKD. The CDR3 sequence is 14 residues long. CDR3 in amino acids: CASHGTQSSYEQYF. Written as DNA, the CDR3 is TGTGCCAGCCACGGGACTCAGAGCTCCTACGAGCAGTACTTC.

J is TRBJ2-6 and V is TRBV7-3; TRBD1 might be the D (6 bases). Germline CDR1 and CDR2: SGHTA and FQGTGA. This CDR3 contains 14 residues. Trimming shortened V by 5 bases and J by 2 bases, and 7 bases separated the two germline ends. The CDR3 bases are TGTGCCAGCAGCGGGACAACTGGGGCCAACGTCCTGACTTTC. This codes for CASSGTTGANVLTF.

This chain joins TRBV7-8 and TRBJ1-6; 8 nucleotides align to TRBD1. The J segment lost 10 bases and the V segment lost 5 bases, leaving 10 bases of the junction unmatched. Germline CDR1 SGHVS, CDR2 FQNEAQ. The CDR3 has 15 residues. CDR3 sequence reads: CASSPLRTGISPLHF. The CDR3 DNA follows: TGTGCCAGCAGCCCACTACGGACAGGGATATCACCCCTCCACTTT.

This clone was found many times. The rearrangement links TRBV6-4 to TRBJ2-3; the D gene is possibly TRBD2 (5 bases). Germline V CDR1 and CDR2: MRHNA, SNTAGT. CDR3 length equals 15 residues. Deletions cut 4 bases from V and 1 base from J, with 12 bases between. In nucleotides, the CDR3 is TGTGCCAGCAGTGGAGATCCAGCGGGCACAGATACGCAGTATTTT. It encodes CASSGDPAGTDTQYF.

This clone was seen once. This chain links TRBV6-1 with TRBJ2-7; 9 bases fit TRBD2. The V and J ends lost 6 bases and 0 bases, in that order; junction bases with no gene match: 6. The length of the CDR3 is 15 residues. Germline-derived CDR1 and CDR2 are MNHNS and SASEGT. The CDR3 DNA sequence: TGTGCCAGCAGCCCCCTAGCGGGAAGCTCCTACGAGCAGTACTTC. Protein product: CASSPLAGSSYEQYF.

This chain links TRBV30 with TRBJ1-5; D gene uncertain. CDR1 GTSNPN and CDR2 SVGIG come from the germline V gene (reference sequence). Trimming removed 3 bases from V and 0 bases from J, with 6 bases in between. The CDR3 has 13 amino acids. The CDR3, as DNA: TGTGCCTGGAGCGTAAATAGCAATCAGCCCCAGCATTTT. Translated: CAWSVNSNQPQHF.

The chain employs TRBV27 and TRBJ2-3; no reliable D call. The CDR3 spans 11 residues. Between the trimmed V and J ends, which lost 7 bases and 7 bases, there was a span of 9 bases. The V gene's germline CDR1 is MNHEY and CDR2 SMNVEV (reference sequence). CDR3 residues: CASIWANTQYF. CDR3 bases: TGTGCCAGCATTTGGGCGAATACGCAGTATTTT.

The V call is TRBV11-2, the J call TRBJ2-7; 9 bases are shared with TRBD2. V gave up 5 bases and J gave up 6 bases; unmatched junction bases: 11. In germline, CDR1 is SGHAT, CDR2 FQNNGV. The CDR3 extends over 15 amino acids. CDR3 nucleotides: TGTGCCAGCAGCCGCCCCCCGGGACTAGCAAGCGAGCAGTACTTC. This encodes CASSRPPGLASEQYF.

This clone was detected only once. The chain is built from TRBV13 and TRBJ2-3; TRBD2 agrees at 9 bases. CDR3 length: 17 amino acids. J was trimmed by 1 base and V by 2 bases; bases with no gene match: 7. Germline CDR1 PRHDT, CDR2 FYEKMQ (reference sequence). The CDR3 protein is CASSLRASGTRTDTQYF. For the CDR3, the DNA is TGTGCCAGCAGCTTACGTGCTAGCGGGACCCGCACAGATACGCAGTATTTT.

V is TRBV27 and J is TRBJ1-4; a weak D match, TRBD1 (6 bases). The ends were cut back, 4 bases at V and 4 bases at J, with 10 bases in the middle. The CDR3 sequence is 14 residues long. The germline V gene encodes CDR1 MNHEY and CDR2 SMNVEV (reference sequence). CDR3 in DNA: TGTGCCAGCAGTTACACAGGGTATAATGAAAAACTGTTTTTT. This encodes CASSYTGYNEKLFF.

This clone was picked up one time. The chain combines TRBV2 with TRBJ1-3; no firm D call. The ends were cut back, 10 bases at V and 0 bases at J, with 4 bases in the middle. The length of the CDR3 is 11 residues. Per the germline V gene, CDR1 is SNHLY and CDR2 is FYNNEI. In nucleotides, the CDR3 is TGTGCCACAAACTCTGGAAACACCATATATTTT. This codes for CATNSGNTIYF. Using reference TRBV2 and TRBJ1-3 for the parts outside the CDR3, the full variable domain is EPEVTQTPSHQVTQMGQEVILRCVPISNHLYFYWYRQILGQKVEFLVSFYNNEISEKSEIFDDQFSVERPDGSNFTLKIRSTKLEDSAMYFCATNSGNTIYFGEGSWLTVV.

This clone occurred once. The genes are TRBV10-3 and TRBJ2-3, with a weak D call TRBD1 (6 bases). The germline V and J ends were trimmed by 3 bases and 2 bases, with 15 bases remaining between them. Germline CDR1 reads ENHRY; CDR2 reads SYGVKD. This CDR3 spans 16 amino acids. In DNA form, the CDR3 reads TGTGCCATCAGTGATCCTCCGGGACAATCCACAGATACGCAGTATTTT. Translated: CAISDPPGQSTDTQYF.

V is TRBV25-1 and J is TRBJ1-6, with 9 positions matching TRBD1. V lost 8 bases to trimming and J lost 6 bases; unmatched junction nucleotides: 2. The V gene's germline CDR1 is MGHDK and CDR2 SYGVNS. The CDR3 has 13 residues. The CDR3 protein is CASSDRGNSPLHF. In DNA, the CDR3 is TGTGCCAGCTCGGACAGGGGTAATTCACCCCTCCACTTT.

This chain links TRBV19 with TRBJ1-5; D is uncertain. Trimming cost V 4 bases and J 4 bases, with 8 bases left between them. CDR1 is LNHDA and CDR2 is SQIVND in the germline V gene (reference sequence). CDR3 length: 13 residues. The CDR3 protein is CASSTVKNQPQHF. In DNA form, the CDR3 reads TGTGCCAGTAGTACAGTAAAGAATCAGCCCCAGCATTTT.

The genes are TRBV5-6 and TRBJ2-7, with 10 bases lining up with TRBD1. The CDR3 spans 14 residues. J was trimmed by 5 bases and V by 2 bases; bases with no gene match: 4. Germline V lookup: CDR1 SGHDT, CDR2 YYEEEE. The CDR3 DNA is TGTGCCAGCAGCTTCGGGACAGGGGCTCACGAGCAGTACTTC. This sequence encodes CASSFGTGAHEQYF.

The V and J genes are TRBV7-9 and TRBJ2-7; the D gene is possibly TRBD1 (5 bases). Germline CDR1 SEHNR, CDR2 FQNEAQ (reference sequence). The V and J ends lost 5 bases and 2 bases respectively, with 16 bases between them. The CDR3 has 15 amino acids. The CDR3 spells CASSPSTARAYEQYF. The CDR3 DNA reads as TGTGCCAGCAGCCCAAGCACTGCCAGGGCCTACGAGCAGTACTTC.

The chain is built from TRBV4-3 and TRBJ2-2; TRBD1 might be the D (6 bases). Germline assignment: CDR1 LGHNA and CDR2 YSLEER. V was shortened by 0 bases and J by 1 base, with 9 bases between the two germline ends. The CDR3 contains 16 residues. CDR3 coding DNA: TGCGCCAGCAGCCAAGAGTGGGGGCTGAACACCGGGGAGCTGTTTTTT. Encoded protein: CASSQEWGLNTGELFF.

The chain uses TRBV7-9 and TRBJ1-5; tentative D call: TRBD1 (5 bases). Trimming pared 5 bases from V and 4 bases from J, leaving 15 bases between. Germline V gene sequence: CDR1 SEHNR, CDR2 FQNEAQ (reference sequence). There are 15 residues in the CDR3. The DNA for the CDR3 is TGTGCCAGCAGCCCCTCGTGGGGGGATAATCAGCCCCAGCATTTT. This sequence encodes CASSPSWGDNQPQHF.